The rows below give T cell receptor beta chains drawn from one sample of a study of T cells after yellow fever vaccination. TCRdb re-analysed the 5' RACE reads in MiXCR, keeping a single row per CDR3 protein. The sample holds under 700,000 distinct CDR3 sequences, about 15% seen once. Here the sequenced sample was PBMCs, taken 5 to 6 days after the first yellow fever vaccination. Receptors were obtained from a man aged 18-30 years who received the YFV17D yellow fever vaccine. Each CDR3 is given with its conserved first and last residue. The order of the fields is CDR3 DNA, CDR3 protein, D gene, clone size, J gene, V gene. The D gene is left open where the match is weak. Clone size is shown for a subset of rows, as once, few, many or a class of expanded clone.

TGCAGTGCTCTTGGACTAGCGAGGAGCTACGAGCAGTACTTC,CSALGLARSYEQYF,TRBD2,-,TRBJ2-7,TRBV20-1
TGCGCCAGCAGCCGTAACCCAGGGCCAACTAACTATGGCTACACCTTC,CASSRNPGPTNYGYTF,-,few,TRBJ1-2,TRBV4-1
TGTGCCAGCAGCCCGCGGGGACGAGACCTGTACTTC,CASSPRGRDLYF,-,-,TRBJ2-5,TRBV14
-,CASSLVSVRGGGDEQFF,-,few,TRBJ2-1,TRBV7-2
TGTGCCAGCAGCGTATTTAACACCGGGGAGCTGTTTTTT,CASSVFNTGELFF,-,-,TRBJ2-2,TRBV9
TGTGCCAGCACCCTGGGTTCAGGGGTCTATTACAATGAGCAGTTCTTC,CASTLGSGVYYNEQFF,-,-,TRBJ2-1,TRBV5-8
TGCAGTGCCAAAATACTAGCGGGGGTTGAGCAGTTCTTC,CSAKILAGVEQFF,TRBD2,-,TRBJ2-1,TRBV20-1
TGCAGTGCTAGAGATGGGGGGAAGGGTCCTAATGAAAAACTGTTTTTT,CSARDGGKGPNEKLFF,-,once,TRBJ1-4,TRBV20-1
TGCGCCAGCAGCCTAGAGCCGAACTCCTACGAGCAGTACTTC,CASSLEPNSYEQYF,-,few,TRBJ2-7,TRBV5-1
TGTGCCAGCAGTTGGACAGGGGACACTGAAGCTTTCTTT,CASSWTGDTEAFF,TRBD1,many,TRBJ1-1,TRBV6-5
TGCAGCGTATGGAAGTCCGGGGAGCTGTTTTTT,CSVWKSGELFF,-,-,TRBJ2-2,TRBV29-1
TGCAGCGTTCCCGGCGGAGCCACTGAAGCTTTCTTT,CSVPGGATEAFF,-,-,TRBJ1-1,TRBV29-1
TGCAGTGTCCCCTCGGCAGGGGAGACCCAGTACTTC,CSVPSAGETQYF,-,-,TRBJ2-5,TRBV20-1
TGTGCCAGCAGCGCGCCTTCCTCTGGGACTAGCACAGATACGCAGTATTTT,CASSAPSSGTSTDTQYF,-,many,TRBJ2-3,TRBV9
TGCAGTGCCATACGACAGCTCTCCTACAATGAGCAGTTCTTC,CSAIRQLSYNEQFF,-,few,TRBJ2-1,TRBV20-1
TGTGCCTGGGGCCCCACCTATACGCAGTATTTT,CAWGPTYTQYF,-,-,TRBJ2-3,TRBV30
TGTGCCAGCAGGCCAACAGGGACTACCTCTGGGGCCAACGTCCTGACTTTC,CASRPTGTTSGANVLTF,-,-,TRBJ2-6,TRBV7-2
TGCAGTGCTAGTCCCCCACAGGGAAGGCGTATTGGTGCTTTCTTT,CSASPPQGRRIGAFF,-,few,TRBJ1-1,TRBV20-1